This TCR beta chain came from a study of T cell changes during pregnancy in multiple sclerosis. The CDR3 has 13 residues. Germline V gives CDR1 SEHNR, CDR2 FQNEAQ (reference sequence). Between the trimmed V and J ends, which lost 1 base and 3 bases, there was a span of 6 bases. Profiling relied on immunoSEQ multiplex PCR, and the TCRdb table lists in-frame clones only, not all of them. Among roughly 100,000 clones, roughly 93% were seen once, and the ten largest hold around 0.92%. The clonotype comes from a female donor with multiple sclerosis, enrolled in a pregnancy study. Material: peripheral blood, obtained after pregnancy. This rearrangement joins TRBV7-9 to TRBJ1-1, with D perhaps TRBD1 (5 bases). CDR3: CASSLDRHTEAFF. CDR3 sequence (DNA): TGTGCCAGCAGCTTAGACAGGCACACTGAAGCTTTCTTT.